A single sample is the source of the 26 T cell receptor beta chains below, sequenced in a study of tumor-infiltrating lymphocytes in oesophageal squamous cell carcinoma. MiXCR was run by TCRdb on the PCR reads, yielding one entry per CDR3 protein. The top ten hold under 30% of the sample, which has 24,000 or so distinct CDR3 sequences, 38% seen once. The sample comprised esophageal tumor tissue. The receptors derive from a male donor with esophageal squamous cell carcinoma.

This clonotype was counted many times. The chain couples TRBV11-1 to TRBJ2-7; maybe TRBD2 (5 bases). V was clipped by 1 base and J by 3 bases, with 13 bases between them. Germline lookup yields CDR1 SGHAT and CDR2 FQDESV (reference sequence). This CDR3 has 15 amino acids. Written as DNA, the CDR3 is TGTGCCAGCAGCTTAGGAGACGCCCGGGGCTACGAGCAGTACTTC. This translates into CASSLGDARGYEQYF.

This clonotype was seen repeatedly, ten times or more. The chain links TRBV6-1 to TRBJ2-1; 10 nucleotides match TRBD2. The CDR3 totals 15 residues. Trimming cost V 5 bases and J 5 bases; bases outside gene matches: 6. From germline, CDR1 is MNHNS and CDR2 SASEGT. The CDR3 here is CASSPGLAVNNEQFF. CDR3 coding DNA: TGTGCCAGCAGTCCTGGACTAGCGGTCAACAATGAGCAGTTCTTC.

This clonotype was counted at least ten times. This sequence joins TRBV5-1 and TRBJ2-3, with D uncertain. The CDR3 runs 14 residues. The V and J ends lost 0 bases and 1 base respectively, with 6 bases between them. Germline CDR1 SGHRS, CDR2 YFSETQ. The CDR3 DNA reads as TGCGCCAGCAGCTTGGGAGACGGCACAGATACGCAGTATTTT. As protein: CASSLGDGTDTQYF.

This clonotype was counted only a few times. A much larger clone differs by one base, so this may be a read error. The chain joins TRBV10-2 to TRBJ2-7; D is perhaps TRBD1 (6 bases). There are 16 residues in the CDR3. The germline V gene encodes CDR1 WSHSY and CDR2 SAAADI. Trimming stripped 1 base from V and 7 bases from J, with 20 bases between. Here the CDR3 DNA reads TGCGCCAGCAGTGAGTTGTGGCCGGACAGCTACAATGAGCAGTACTTC. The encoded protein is CASSELWPDSYNEQYF.

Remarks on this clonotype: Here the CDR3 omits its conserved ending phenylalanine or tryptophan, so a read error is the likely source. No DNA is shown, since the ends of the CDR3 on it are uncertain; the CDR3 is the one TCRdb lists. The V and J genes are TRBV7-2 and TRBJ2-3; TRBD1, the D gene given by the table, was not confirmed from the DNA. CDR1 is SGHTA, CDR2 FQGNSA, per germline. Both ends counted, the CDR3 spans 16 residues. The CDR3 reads CASSLEKTGSEQYFGN.

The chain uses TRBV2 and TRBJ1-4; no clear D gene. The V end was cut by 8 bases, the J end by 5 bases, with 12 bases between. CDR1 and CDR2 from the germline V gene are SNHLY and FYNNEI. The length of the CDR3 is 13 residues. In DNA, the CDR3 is TGTGCCAGCCGCCGGACGGGGAATGAAAAACTGTTTTTT. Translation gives CASRRTGNEKLFF.

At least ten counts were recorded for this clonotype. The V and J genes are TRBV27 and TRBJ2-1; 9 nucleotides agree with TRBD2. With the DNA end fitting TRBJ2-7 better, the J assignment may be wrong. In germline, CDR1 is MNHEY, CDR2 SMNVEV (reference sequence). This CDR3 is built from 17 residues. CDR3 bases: TGTGCCAGCAGTTTATGGGCAGCGGGAGGCGGATACAATGAGCAGTACTTC. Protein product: CASSLWAAGGGYNEQYF.

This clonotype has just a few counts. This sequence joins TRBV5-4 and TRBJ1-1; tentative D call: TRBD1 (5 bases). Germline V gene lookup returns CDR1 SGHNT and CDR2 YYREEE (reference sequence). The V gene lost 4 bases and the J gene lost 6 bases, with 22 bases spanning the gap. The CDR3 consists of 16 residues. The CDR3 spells CASSKVFGGVGAEAFF. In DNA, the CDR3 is TGTGCCAGCAGCAAGGTGTTCGGGGGGGTCGGGGCTGAAGCTTTCTTT.

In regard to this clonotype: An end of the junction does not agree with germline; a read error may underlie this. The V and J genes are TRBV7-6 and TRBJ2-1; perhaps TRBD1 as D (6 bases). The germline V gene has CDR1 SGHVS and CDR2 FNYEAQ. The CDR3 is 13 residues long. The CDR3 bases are TGTGCTAGCAGCTTGGACAGCCACAATGAGCAGTTCTTC. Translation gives CASSLDSHNEQFF. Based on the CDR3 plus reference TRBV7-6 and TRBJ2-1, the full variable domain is GAGVSQSPRYKVTKRGQDVALRCDPISGHVSLYWYRQALGQGPEFLTYFNYEAQQDKSGLPNDRFSAERPEGSISTLTIQRTEQRDSAMYRCASSLDSHNEQFFGPGTRLTVL.

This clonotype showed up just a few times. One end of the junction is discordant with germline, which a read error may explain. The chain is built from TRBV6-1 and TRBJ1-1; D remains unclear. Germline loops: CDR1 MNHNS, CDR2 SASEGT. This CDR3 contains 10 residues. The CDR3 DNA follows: TGTGCCAGCAGTGAAGGCGGGAGCATCTTT. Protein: CASSEGGSIF.

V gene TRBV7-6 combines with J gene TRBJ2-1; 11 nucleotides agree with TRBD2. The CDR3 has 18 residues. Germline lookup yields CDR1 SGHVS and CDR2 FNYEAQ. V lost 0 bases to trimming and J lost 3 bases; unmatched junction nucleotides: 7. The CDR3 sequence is CASSLALAGTSGYNEQFF. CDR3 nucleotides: TGTGCCAGCAGCTTAGCGCTTGCCGGGACTAGCGGCTACAATGAGCAGTTCTTC.

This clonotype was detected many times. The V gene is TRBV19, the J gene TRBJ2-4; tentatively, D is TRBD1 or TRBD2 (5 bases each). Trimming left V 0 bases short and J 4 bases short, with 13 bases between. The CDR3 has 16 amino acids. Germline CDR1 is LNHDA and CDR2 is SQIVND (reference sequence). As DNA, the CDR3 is TGTGCCAGTAGTATAGATCTAGGGACGGGGAAAAACATTCAGTACTTC. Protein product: CASSIDLGTGKNIQYF.

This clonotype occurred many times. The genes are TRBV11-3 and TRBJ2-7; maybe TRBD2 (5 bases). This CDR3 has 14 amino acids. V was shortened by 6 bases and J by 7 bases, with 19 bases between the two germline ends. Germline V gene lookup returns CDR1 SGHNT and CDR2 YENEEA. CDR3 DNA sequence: TGTGCCAGCAGTCCCTCGGGTTTCCGGGGTGAGCAGTACTTC. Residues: CASSPSGFRGEQYF.

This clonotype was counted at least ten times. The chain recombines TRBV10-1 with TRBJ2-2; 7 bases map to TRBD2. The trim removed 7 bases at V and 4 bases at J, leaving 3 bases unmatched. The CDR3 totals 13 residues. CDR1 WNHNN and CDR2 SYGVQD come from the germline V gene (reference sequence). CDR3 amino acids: CASTPGGTGELFF. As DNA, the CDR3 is TGCGCCAGCACTCCGGGGGGCACCGGGGAGCTGTTTTTT.

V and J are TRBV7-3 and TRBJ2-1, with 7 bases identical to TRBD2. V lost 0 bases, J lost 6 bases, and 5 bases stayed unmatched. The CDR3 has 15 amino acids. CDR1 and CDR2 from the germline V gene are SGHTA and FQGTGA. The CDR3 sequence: CASSLTSPSGNEQFF. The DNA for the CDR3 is TGTGCCAGCAGCTTAACCTCCCCTAGCGGCAATGAGCAGTTCTTC. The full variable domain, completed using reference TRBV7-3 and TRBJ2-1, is GAGVSQTPSNKVTEKGKYVELRCDPISGHTALYWYRQSLGQGPEFLIYFQGTGAADDSGLPNDRFFAVRPEGSVSTLKIQRTERGDSAVYLCASSLTSPSGNEQFFGPGTRLTVL.

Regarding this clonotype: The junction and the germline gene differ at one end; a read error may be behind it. CDR3 coding DNA: TGTGCTAGCAGCTTTTATAAAGGGGGGGATCAGCCCCAGCATTTT. Translated: CASSFYKGGDQPQHF. The V gene is TRBV7-6, the J gene TRBJ1-5, with D tentatively TRBD1 (6 bases). The CDR3 loop spans 15 amino acids. The V gene's germline CDR1 is SGHVS and CDR2 FNYEAQ. The full variable domain, its missing parts supplied by reference TRBV7-6 and TRBJ1-5, is GAGVSQSPRYKVTKRGQDVALRCDPISGHVSLYWYRQALGQGPEFLTYFNYEAQQDKSGLPNDRFSAERPEGSISTLTIQRTEQRDSAMYRCASSFYKGGDQPQHFGDGTRLSIL.

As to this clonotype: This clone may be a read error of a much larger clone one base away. The CDR3 sequence: CASSLASGRAANEQYF. CDR3 nucleotide sequence: TGTGCCAGCAGTTTGGCTAGCGGGAGGGCGGCCAATGAGCAGTACTTC. V gene TRBV6-1 combines with J gene TRBJ2-5, with 12 nucleotides matching TRBD2. Per the germline V gene, CDR1 is MNHNS and CDR2 is SASEGT. This CDR3 is 16 amino acids long. Trimming removed 5 bases from V and 11 bases from J; junction bases left unmatched: 15.

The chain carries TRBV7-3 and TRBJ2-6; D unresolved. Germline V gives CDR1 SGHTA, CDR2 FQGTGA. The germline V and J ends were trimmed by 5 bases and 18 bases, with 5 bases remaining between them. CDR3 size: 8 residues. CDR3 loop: CASSLGTF. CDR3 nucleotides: TGTGCCAGCAGCCTCGGGACTTTC. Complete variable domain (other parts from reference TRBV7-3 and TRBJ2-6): GAGVSQTPSNKVTEKGKYVELRCDPISGHTALYWYRQSLGQGPEFLIYFQGTGAADDSGLPNDRFFAVRPEGSVSTLKIQRTERGDSAVYLCASSLGTFGAGSRLTVL.

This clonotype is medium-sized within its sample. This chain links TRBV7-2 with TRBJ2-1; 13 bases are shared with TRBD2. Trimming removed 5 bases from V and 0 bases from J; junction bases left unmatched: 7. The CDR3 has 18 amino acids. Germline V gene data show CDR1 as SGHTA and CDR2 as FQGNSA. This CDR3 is CASSRTSGGQSSYNEQFF. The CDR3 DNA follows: TGTGCCAGCAGCAGGACTAGCGGGGGACAAAGCTCCTACAATGAGCAGTTCTTC.

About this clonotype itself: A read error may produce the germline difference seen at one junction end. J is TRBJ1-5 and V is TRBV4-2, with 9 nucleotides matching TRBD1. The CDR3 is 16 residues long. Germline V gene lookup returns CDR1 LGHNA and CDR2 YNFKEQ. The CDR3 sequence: CVSSRRTGDSNQPQHF. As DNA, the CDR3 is TGTGTCAGCAGCCGAAGGACAGGGGATAGCAATCAGCCCCAGCATTTT.

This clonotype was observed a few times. The CDR3 is CSASPDRDYEQYF. CDR3 in DNA: TGCAGTGCCTCGCCGGACAGGGATTACGAGCAGTACTTC. V and J are TRBV20-1 and TRBJ2-5; 8 bases align to TRBD1. The end of the DNA fits TRBJ2-7 better, so the J call may be wrong. Germline V gives CDR1 DFQATT, CDR2 SNEGSKA (reference sequence). This CDR3 is 13 amino acids long.

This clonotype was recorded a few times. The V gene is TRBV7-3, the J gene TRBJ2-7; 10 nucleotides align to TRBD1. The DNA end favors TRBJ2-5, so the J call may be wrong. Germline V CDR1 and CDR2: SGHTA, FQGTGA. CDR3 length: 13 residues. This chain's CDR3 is CASSSDRGETQYF. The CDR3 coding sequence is TGTGCCAGCAGCTCGGACAGGGGGGAGACCCAGTACTTC.

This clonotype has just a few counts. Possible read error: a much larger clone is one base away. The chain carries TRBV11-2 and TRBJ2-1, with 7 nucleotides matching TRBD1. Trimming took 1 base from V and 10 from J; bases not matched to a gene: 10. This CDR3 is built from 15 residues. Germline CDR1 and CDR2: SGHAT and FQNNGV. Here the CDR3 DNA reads TGTGCCAGCAGCTTAGGGGCCGGGACAGCCTACGAGCAGTTCTTC. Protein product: CASSLGAGTAYEQFF.

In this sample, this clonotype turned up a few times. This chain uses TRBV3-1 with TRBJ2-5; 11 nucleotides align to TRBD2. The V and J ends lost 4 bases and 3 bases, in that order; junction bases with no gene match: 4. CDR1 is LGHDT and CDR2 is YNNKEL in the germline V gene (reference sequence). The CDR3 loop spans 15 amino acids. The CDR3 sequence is CASSPGTSGKETQYF. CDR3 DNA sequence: TGTGCCAGCAGCCCCGGGACTAGCGGAAAAGAGACCCAGTACTTC.

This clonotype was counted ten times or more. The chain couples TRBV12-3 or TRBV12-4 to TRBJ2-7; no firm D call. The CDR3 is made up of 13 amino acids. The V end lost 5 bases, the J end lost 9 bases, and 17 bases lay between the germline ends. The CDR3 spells CASSRTGPGSQYF. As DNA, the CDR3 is TGTGCCAGCAGTCGTACGGGCCCCGGGTCGCAGTACTTC.

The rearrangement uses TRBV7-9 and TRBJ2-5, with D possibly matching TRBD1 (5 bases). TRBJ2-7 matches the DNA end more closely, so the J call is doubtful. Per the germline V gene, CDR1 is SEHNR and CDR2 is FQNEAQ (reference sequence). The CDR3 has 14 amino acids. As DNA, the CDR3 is TGTGCCAGCAGCCCGACAGAATCTCCCTACGAGCAGTACTTC. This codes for CASSPTESPYEQYF.